The 29 T cell receptor beta chains below come from one sample, sequenced in a study of blood T cell repertoires in COVID-19. Libraries were prepared by immunoSEQ multiplex PCR; TCRdb keeps only in-frame clonotypes and omits some of them. The sample has about 250,000 clones; roughly 85% are singletons. The sample taken for sequencing was peripheral blood. Source of these receptors: a man in his late teens or twenties with active or convalescent COVID-19.

The rearrangement links TRBV5-6 to TRBJ2-7; 8 bases fit TRBD1. The CDR3 runs to 15 residues. The V and J ends lost 0 bases and 3 bases, in that order; junction bases with no gene match: 5. Germline V gives CDR1 SGHDT, CDR2 YYEEEE. The CDR3 loop is CASSLGTGIFYEQYF. CDR3 DNA sequence: TGTGCCAGCAGCTTGGGGACAGGGATCTTCTACGAGCAGTACTTC.

The V gene is TRBV5-6, the J gene TRBJ2-7; 8 positions match TRBD1. CDR1 is SGHDT, CDR2 YYEEEE, per germline. J gave up 0 bases and V 4 bases, and 3 bases lay outside the gene matches. This CDR3 region has 14 residues. This CDR3 reads CASSLTGASYEQYF. CDR3 nucleotides: TGTGCCAGCAGCCTGACAGGGGCCTCCTACGAGCAGTACTTC.

The chain has TRBV27 and TRBJ1-2, with D perhaps TRBD1 (6 bases). Germline V gene sequence: CDR1 MNHEY, CDR2 SMNVEV (reference sequence). Trimming pared 5 bases from V and 7 bases from J, leaving 17 bases between. CDR3 length equals 14 residues. CDR3 coding DNA: TGTGCCAGCAGTGACAGGTTTAGGTGGGCTGGCTACACCTTC. Protein sequence: CASSDRFRWAGYTF.

This rearrangement joins TRBV5-1 to TRBJ2-7; TRBD2 matches at 9 bases. The CDR3 extends over 14 amino acids. CDR1 SGHRS and CDR2 YFSETQ come from the germline V gene. V was pared by 0 bases and J by 3 bases, with 1 base of the junction left unmatched. CDR3 in DNA: TGCGCCAGCAGCTTGGGCGGGAGGGTCTACGAGCAGTACTTC. This gives the protein CASSLGGRVYEQYF.

The chain has TRBV25-1 and TRBJ1-5, with 9 bases fitting TRBD1. CDR1 and CDR2 (germline): MGHDK, SYGVNS. J gave up 4 bases and V 3 bases, and 7 bases lay outside the gene matches. The CDR3 consists of 16 residues. The CDR3 protein is CASSDGSTGGNQPQHF. The CDR3 coding sequence is TGTGCCAGCAGTGATGGGTCGACAGGGGGTAATCAGCCCCAGCATTTT.

This rearrangement joins TRBV10-1 to TRBJ2-2; 8 bases line up with TRBD1. This CDR3 is 14 amino acids long. V shed 7 bases, J shed 0 bases, and the junction held 1 base outside the gene matches. Looked up from germline, CDR1 is WNHNN and CDR2 is SYGVQD (reference sequence). The CDR3 region is CASTGGPNTGELFF. As DNA, the CDR3 is TGCGCCAGCACAGGGGGCCCGAACACCGGGGAGCTGTTTTTT.

This rearrangement joins TRBV5-1 to TRBJ2-1; tentative D call: TRBD2 (5 bases). The ends were cut back, 3 bases at V and 5 bases at J, with 18 bases in the middle. The V gene's germline CDR1 is SGHRS and CDR2 YFSETQ. The CDR3 is 16 amino acids. Here the CDR3 reads CASSSISGSSDNEQFF. CDR3 DNA sequence: TGCGCCAGCAGCTCCATTTCTGGTAGTAGCGACAATGAGCAGTTCTTC.

The chain recombines TRBV7-2 with TRBJ2-5; D call uncertain. Trimming removed 0 bases from V and 2 bases from J, with 4 bases in between. In germline, CDR1 is SGHTA, CDR2 FQGNSA. This CDR3 is built from 13 residues. The CDR3 region has the DNA TGTGCCAGCAGCTTAGCGCAGCAAGAGACCCAGTACTTC. Translated, it gives CASSLAQQETQYF.

The chain joins TRBV19 to TRBJ2-1, with 8 bases lining up with TRBD1. This CDR3 region has 15 residues. Germline V gene sequence: CDR1 LNHDA, CDR2 SQIVND (reference sequence). V shed 3 bases and J 8 bases; nucleotides not matched to a gene: 9. The CDR3 coding sequence is TGTGCCAGTAGTATCCCCGGACAGGGTAGGGATGAGCAGTTCTTC. Amino acids: CASSIPGQGRDEQFF.

The rearrangement links TRBV6-1 to TRBJ2-7, with 7 bases identical to TRBD1. Germline values: CDR1 MNHNS, CDR2 SASEGT. This CDR3 is built from 16 residues. V was pared by 1 base and J by 2 bases, with 8 bases of the junction left unmatched. CDR3 sequence: CASSEGVDRVTYEQYF. The DNA for the CDR3 is TGTGCCAGCAGTGAAGGTGTCGACAGGGTGACCTACGAGCAGTACTTC.

The chain has TRBV5-1 and TRBJ1-6; D is uncertain. Germline CDR1 reads SGHRS; CDR2 reads YFSETQ. V lost 0 bases and J 8 bases, leaving 6 bases between the germline ends. This CDR3 spans 13 amino acids. The CDR3, as DNA: TGCGCCAGCAGCTTGGAAGCGGATTCACCCCTCCACTTT. Translating it yields CASSLEADSPLHF.

CDR3 in amino acids: CASSTSGGDNEQFF. CDR3 DNA: TGTGCCAGCAGCACTAGCGGGGGGGACAATGAGCAGTTCTTC. The chain combines TRBV3-1 (or the pseudogene TRBV3-2) with TRBJ2-1; 13 bases are a match to TRBD2. CDR3 length equals 14 residues. Germline V gene data show CDR1 as LGHDT and CDR2 as YNNKEL (reference sequence). The V gene end was trimmed by 5 bases and the J gene end by 5 bases; junction bases not matched to a gene: 0.

This chain connects TRBV18 to TRBJ2-3, with a tentative D call TRBD2 (6 bases). The CDR3 has 13 residues. Germline V gives CDR1 KGHSH, CDR2 LQKENI. V was clipped by 3 bases and J by 6 bases, with 10 bases between them. The CDR3 DNA is TGTGCCAGCTCACCCGGCGGGACTGATACGCAGTATTTT. Its translation is CASSPGGTDTQYF.

The chain couples TRBV15 to TRBJ2-4; 8 positions match TRBD2. The CDR3 sequence is 16 residues long. The germline CDR1 and CDR2 sequences are LNHNV and YYDKDF (reference sequence). V shed 1 base and J 6 bases; nucleotides not matched to a gene: 8. This chain's CDR3 is CATSRAGAGVRNIQYF. Here the CDR3 DNA reads TGTGCCACCAGCAGAGCGGGAGCGGGAGTAAGAAACATTCAGTACTTC.

This chain connects TRBV5-4 to TRBJ1-2; D gene uncertain. This CDR3 is built from 13 residues. The germline V and J ends were trimmed by 1 base and 2 bases, with 6 bases remaining between them. Looked up from germline, CDR1 is SGHNT and CDR2 is YYREEE (reference sequence). The CDR3 is CASSLPGNYGYTF. CDR3 coding DNA: TGTGCCAGCAGCTTGCCCGGGAACTATGGCTACACCTTC.

J is TRBJ1-2 and V is TRBV20-1; a possible D gene is TRBD1 (6 bases). The germline V gene has CDR1 DFQATT and CDR2 SNEGSKA (reference sequence). The ends were cut back, 3 bases at V and 4 bases at J, with 15 bases in the middle. This CDR3 spans 14 amino acids. The CDR3 protein is CSASSGGVFYGYTF. For the CDR3, the DNA is TGCAGTGCTAGTTCGGGGGGCGTTTTCTATGGCTACACCTTC.

The chain uses TRBV6-5 and TRBJ1-2; D gene ambiguous. Germline V gene data show CDR1 as MNHEY and CDR2 as SVGAGI. This CDR3 is 14 amino acids long. Trimming stripped 5 bases from V and 0 bases from J, with 10 bases between. DNA of the CDR3: TGTGCCAGCAGTAGAACAGTAGCTAACTATGGCTACACCTTC. Amino acids: CASSRTVANYGYTF.

V gene TRBV28 combines with J gene TRBJ2-5; 7 bases map to TRBD2. Germline-derived CDR1 and CDR2 are MDHEN and SYDVKM. The CDR3 loop spans 17 amino acids. J was trimmed by 2 bases and V by 3 bases; bases with no gene match: 12. This CDR3 is CASSFYQERGFQETQYF. CDR3 DNA: TGTGCCAGCAGTTTTTATCAAGAGCGGGGTTTTCAAGAGACCCAGTACTTC.

The chain uses TRBV7-9 and TRBJ2-5; D remains unclear. Trimming cost V 5 bases and J 2 bases, with 18 bases left between them. Looked up from germline, CDR1 is SEHNR and CDR2 is FQNEAQ (reference sequence). CDR3 length equals 16 residues. The CDR3 protein is CASSRGGSAPQETQYF. As DNA, the CDR3 is TGTGCCAGCAGCCGTGGCGGTTCAGCGCCACAAGAGACCCAGTACTTC.

This clone came up a few times. The V and J genes are TRBV7-2 and TRBJ1-2, with D perhaps TRBD1 (5 bases). V was cut by 2 bases and J by 4 bases, with 14 bases left in between. This CDR3 has 15 residues. Germline V gene lookup returns CDR1 SGHTA and CDR2 FQGNSA. Here the CDR3 DNA reads TGTGCCAGCAGCTTACAGGGTCCTCTTACCTATGGCTACACCTTC. Protein: CASSLQGPLTYGYTF. The full variable domain, with the rest looked up from reference TRBV7-2 and TRBJ1-2, is GAGVSQSPSNKVTEKGKDVELRCDPISGHTALYWYRQSLGQGLEFLIYFQGNSAPDKSGLPSDRFSAERTGGSVSTLTIQRTQQEDSAVYLCASSLQGPLTYGYTFGSGTRLTVV.

This clone was seen only a few times. J is TRBJ2-2 and V is TRBV4-3, with 10 nucleotides matching TRBD2. Germline lookup yields CDR1 LGHNA and CDR2 YSLEER. Germline trimming cut 1 base from V and 3 bases from J; bases unmatched to any gene: 11. This CDR3 has 19 amino acids. The CDR3 loop reads CASSQVRYRLAGDTGELFF. CDR3 DNA sequence: TGCGCCAGCAGCCAAGTGCGTTATCGTCTAGCGGGAGACACCGGGGAGCTGTTTTTT.

The chain employs TRBV2 and TRBJ2-3; a possible D gene is TRBD1 (6 bases). CDR3 length equals 14 residues. Germline lookup yields CDR1 SNHLY and CDR2 FYNNEI. Trimming removed 2 bases from V and 1 base from J, with 7 bases in between. CDR3: CASSEYRGTDTQYF. CDR3 nucleotides: TGTGCCAGCAGTGAATACAGGGGCACAGATACGCAGTATTTT. Full variable domain (remainder filled in from reference TRBV2 and TRBJ2-3): EPEVTQTPSHQVTQMGQEVILRCVPISNHLYFYWYRQILGQKVEFLVSFYNNEISEKSEIFDDQFSVERPDGSNFTLKIRSTKLEDSAMYFCASSEYRGTDTQYFGPGTRLTVL.

This clone was seen a single time. V is TRBV9 and J is TRBJ2-1; no firm D call. The CDR3 loop spans 13 amino acids. Germline V CDR1 and CDR2: SGDLS, YYNGEE. V was trimmed by 2 bases and J by 4 bases, leaving 7 bases between them. CDR3 nucleotides: TGTGCCAGCAGCGTTGGCCAATACAATGAGCAGTTCTTC. This codes for CASSVGQYNEQFF. The whole variable domain, remainder taken from reference TRBV9 and TRBJ2-1, is DSGVTQTPKHLITATGQRVTLRCSPRSGDLSVYWYQQSLDQGLQFLIQYYNGEERAKGNILERFSAQQFPDLHSELNLSSLELGDSALYFCASSVGQYNEQFFGPGTRLTVL.

This clone was seen just once. The J gene is TRBJ2-1, the V gene TRBV5-1, with 14 bases identical to TRBD2. Looked up from germline, CDR1 is SGHRS and CDR2 is YFSETQ. V lost 4 bases, J lost 0 bases, and 9 bases stayed unmatched. The CDR3 runs to 19 residues. The CDR3 nucleotides read TGCGCCAGCAGCCCCCGACTAGCGGGAGGGTCCAGCTCCTACAATGAGCAGTTCTTC. Protein: CASSPRLAGGSSSYNEQFF.

The chain combines TRBV6-5 with TRBJ1-6, with D possibly being TRBD1 (6 bases). V lost 6 bases, J lost 8 bases, and 17 bases lay in between. Germline-derived CDR1 and CDR2 are MNHEY and SVGAGI. This CDR3 has 15 amino acids. CDR3 DNA sequence: TGTGCCAGCAGATTGTCAGGGGTCGGCGATTCACCCCTCCACTTT. This sequence encodes CASRLSGVGDSPLHF.

The rearrangement links TRBV18 to TRBJ2-7, with D possibly being TRBD2 (5 bases). Trimming cost V 4 bases and J 7 bases, with 20 bases left between them. The germline V gene encodes CDR1 KGHSH and CDR2 LQKENI. The CDR3 loop spans 15 amino acids. In nucleotides, the CDR3 is TGTGCCAGCTCACAGCAAGCGGAGAGCCGTCGGGAGCAGTACTTC. Amino acid sequence: CASSQQAESRREQYF.

The V and J genes are TRBV7-2 and TRBJ1-5; a possible D gene is TRBD1 (5 bases). V shed 4 bases and J shed 2 bases, with 9 bases lying between them. The CDR3 loop spans 14 amino acids. The germline V gene encodes CDR1 SGHTA and CDR2 FQGNSA. Here the CDR3 reads CASSSREGNQPQHF. CDR3 nucleotides: TGTGCCAGCAGCTCCAGGGAGGGCAATCAGCCCCAGCATTTT.

V usage is TRBV19 and J usage is TRBJ1-4, with D tentatively TRBD1 (6 bases). V was clipped by 6 bases and J by 0 bases, with 17 bases between them. The CDR3 is 17 amino acids. Germline CDR1 LNHDA, CDR2 SQIVND (reference sequence). This CDR3 reads CASSRTGLPSTNEKLFF. The DNA of the CDR3 is TGTGCCAGTAGCCGCACAGGGCTACCCTCAACTAATGAAAAACTGTTTTTT.

V and J are TRBV19 and TRBJ1-2; D is perhaps TRBD1 (5 bases). Trimming removed 10 bases from V and 2 bases from J, with 14 bases in between. CDR3 length equals 13 residues. Germline V gives CDR1 LNHDA, CDR2 SQIVND (reference sequence). The CDR3 nucleotides read TGTGCCATGAAGGACAAGACAAACTATGGCTACACCTTC. Protein: CAMKDKTNYGYTF.